The entry that follows covers one T cell receptor beta chain sequence. This clonotype showed up just a few times. Its antigen is still unknown. Within one base of it there is no much larger clone, and no base qualities were kept. This sample is part of a study of regulatory T cells in long-lasting Graves disease (dated by TCRdb to the early 2020s). With regard to the full study: Persistent Graves' disease meant more than 5 years of antithyroid drug treatment with TSH receptor autoantibodies that stayed positive. The study was conducted in China and was registered as a clinical trial. A total of about 33 samples underwent TCR sequencing, from about 13 patients with persistent Graves' disease and 20 or so patients with newly diagnosed Graves' disease. Patients with persistent Graves' disease were compared with patients with newly diagnosed Graves' disease using TCR sequencing and RNA sequencing of peripheral blood. Antithyroid drugs had been taken for ten to twelve years on average by persistent Graves' disease patients in the clinical cohort. The research as a whole found: The small sample size was acknowledged by the authors as a limitation that may reduce accuracy. Sequencing and analysis were limited to the TCR beta chain. The study examined only peripheral blood because the primary lesion, thyroid tissue, could not be accessed. More public clonotypes were shared among persistent patients (2,741) than among newly diagnosed patients (just under 1,000). Persistent Graves' disease patients showed lower TCR Shannon entropy and fewer highly expanded clones than newly diagnosed patients, suggesting clonal expansion.

The time point tag for this specimen amounts to: persistent/refractory GD, antithyroid drugs over 5 years with positive TRAb. RNA was extracted from PBMCs in TRIzol for both TCR sequencing and RNA sequencing. The diagnosis of Graves' disease was made according to American Thyroid Association guidelines. Patients for the study were recruited at an endocrinology department in Xi'an, China. From each patient, around 9 milliliters of peripheral blood was collected into an EDTA anticoagulant tube. Ficoll Paque Plus density gradient separation was used to isolate PBMCs, and no further T cell sorting was performed. RNA quality was checked with an Agilent 2100 Bioanalyzer and agarose gel, and concentration with a NanoDrop 2000. The library was made by multiplex PCR. Sequencing relied on an Illumina HiSeq 4000. CDR3 regions were amplified by Arm-PCR with iRepertoire HTBI primers to construct TCR beta libraries. Gel purification was performed on PCR products prior to sequencing. The authors' analysis ran thus. Gene usage analysis of CDR3 amino acid clonotypes used the 55 to 65 TRBV and about 15 TRBJ segments found across samples. COPE and FqMerger were used to merge filtered high-quality paired reads into contigs. BLAST was used to align contigs to IMGT TRBV, TRBD and TRBJ reference genes, with CDR3 defined following IMGT. Any clonotype with a frequency above 0.1% was classified as a highly expanded clone. Shannon entropy served as the measure of repertoire diversity, while the Gini coefficient captured V-J evenness. Public clonotypes were defined as clonotypes shared by more than one individual. In-frame beta chains were kept once TCRdb had trimmed the public reads at Q25 with fastp and called clones with MiXCR. Each entry is one CDR3 protein sequence, shown with its most common DNA and genes. None of the V and J calls come from the authors' own analysis; TCRdb made them. This sample lists about 400,000 distinct CDR3 sequences; roughly 20% were detected once. The ten biggest clones cover around 20% of the sample.

This receptor was identified in a female donor with Graves disease. The material sequenced was peripheral blood mononuclear cells (PBMCs), taken when the disease was refractory, from a patient treated with antithyroid drugs.

DNA sequence: TGCAGTGCCATCGACAGAAGATATAATTCACCCCTCCACTTT. This sequence encodes CSAIDRRYNSPLHF. The V gene is TRBV20-1 and the J gene is TRBJ1-6, with TRBD1 tentatively as D gene (5 bases match). The CDR3, from cysteine to phenylalanine, totals 14 residues. The entry retains the CDR3 DNA only, 42 bases that are in frame from base 1. CDR1 and CDR2, per the germline V gene (reference sequence), are DFQATT and SNEGSKA. A distance of 13 bases separates the germline ends of V and J, which lose 6 bases and 4 bases respectively.